This T cell receptor beta chain appears in the sequencing data of a study of blood T cell repertoires in COVID-19. Study at large: The cDNA or gDNA used as material had been derived from T cells, B-cell-depleted T cells, or PBMCs.

The germline gives CDR1 MNHEY, CDR2 SMNVEV (reference sequence). The V segment lost 5 bases and the J segment 6 bases; nucleotides outside the gene matches: 5. The CDR3 consists of 15 residues. In the original workflow: Counts of nucleated cells, estimated from reference gene primer amplification, were obtained. The assay was immunoSEQ multiplex PCR, and TCRdb's table has in-frame clones only and misses some. V, J and clone size reflect that table, while D and trimming were determined from the DNA. The sample has 6,000 to 7,000 clones, 86% seen once. This clone appeared a few times. The receptor was isolated from a human donor with active COVID-19. The donor label of this sample is uncertain. This sequence joins TRBV27 and TRBJ1-6; 9 bases are shared with TRBD1. Sequences were obtained from peripheral blood. Written as DNA, the CDR3 is TGTGCCAGCAGTGAACAGGGGGCCCTTAATTCACCCCTCCACTTT. Translated, it gives CASSEQGALNSPLHF.